The next 25 T cell receptor beta chains were all read from a single sample in a study of vaccination effects on CD4 cells after COVID-19 (dated by TCRdb to 2022 to 2024). The ViraFEST assay stimulated PBMC with viral peptide pools and then used TCR sequencing to identify antigen-specific CD4+ T cell clonotypes by expansion. After about 10 days of culture, CD4+ T cells were isolated with the EasySep CD4+ T cell isolation kit. Each participant received two doses of an mRNA SARS-CoV-2 vaccine, either BNT162b2 or mRNA-1273. The antigens of these receptors remain unknown. The library was made by the immunoSEQ multiplex PCR assay. As stored in TCRdb, this immuneACCESS dataset retains in-frame rearrangements with V and J assigned. A fraction of the clones does not appear; measured against another copy, unresolved V genes explain less than half of the discrepancy, and the remainder lacks a known reason. Recorded for this sample are approximately 28,000 clones; approximately 70% of them occurred a single time. The ten largest clonotypes hold approximately 14% of the sample.

Sequenced here: CD4+ T cells from PBMCs cultured with HCoV-229E spike peptides, sampled after COVID-19 vaccination. The sample's cell subset or site label is to be understood as: HCoV-229E spike overlapping peptide pool stimulation. Receptors were obtained from a human donor who received a COVID-19 vaccine.

V and J are TRBV9 and TRBJ2-7; the match to TRBD2 covers 9 bases. The CDR3 contains 15 residues. CDR1 is SGDLS, CDR2 YYNGEE, per germline. V lost 0 bases, J lost 0 bases, and 1 base stayed unmatched. The CDR3 is CASSVGGRGSYEQYF. The CDR3 coding sequence is TGTGCCAGCAGCGTAGGCGGGAGGGGCTCCTACGAGCAGTACTTC.

This sequence joins TRBV12-3 or TRBV12-4 and TRBJ1-2; 7 nucleotides align to TRBD1. The CDR3 runs 12 residues. Trimming took 5 bases from V and 8 from J; bases not matched to a gene: 5. This CDR3 is CASSRTQGGYTF. CDR3 DNA sequence: TGTGCCAGCAGTCGGACACAGGGGGGCTACACCTTC.

This clone was observed a handful of times. The V call is TRBV11-3, the J call TRBJ2-2; 8 nucleotides align to TRBD2. J was trimmed by 4 bases and V by 0 bases; bases with no gene match: 10. CDR3 length equals 18 residues. Germline assignment: CDR1 SGHNT and CDR2 YENEEA. CDR3 sequence: CASSLDQSGSGVTGELFF. The CDR3 bases are TGTGCCAGCAGCTTAGATCAGAGCGGGAGCGGCGTCACCGGGGAGCTGTTTTTT.

This rearrangement joins TRBV3-1 (or the pseudogene TRBV3-2) to TRBJ2-7; 10 positions agree with TRBD1. Germline values: CDR1 LGHDT, CDR2 YNNKEL (reference sequence). The CDR3 runs 16 residues. The ends lost 0 bases at V and 5 bases at J; junction bases unmatched: 7. The CDR3 reads CASSQDRGQGNHEQYF. DNA for the CDR3: TGTGCCAGCAGCCAAGATCGGGGACAGGGGAACCACGAGCAGTACTTC.

The chain recombines TRBV6-5 with TRBJ2-7, with TRBD2 identical over 7 bases. The CDR3 runs 12 residues. V lost 6 bases, J lost 5 bases, and 4 bases stayed unmatched. The germline V gene encodes CDR1 MNHEY and CDR2 SVGAGI. The CDR3 reads CASSQRDDEQYF. The CDR3 DNA reads as TGTGCCAGCAGCCAGCGGGACGACGAGCAGTACTTC.

This rearrangement joins TRBV4-1 to TRBJ2-1, with TRBD2 matching over 15 bases. J was trimmed by 4 bases and V by 5 bases; bases with no gene match: 9. Germline CDR1 and CDR2: MGHRA and YSYEKL. CDR3 length: 18 residues. The chain's CDR3 is CASSKGTSGRLSYNEQFF. The CDR3 DNA reads as TGCGCCAGCAGCAAGGGGACTAGCGGGAGGTTATCGTACAATGAGCAGTTCTTC.

The rearrangement joins TRBV6-2 or TRBV6-3 to TRBJ1-2; TRBD1 matches 7 bases. The V gene end was trimmed by 5 bases and the J gene end by 3 bases; junction bases not matched to a gene: 3. The length of the CDR3 is 13 residues. The V gene's germline CDR1 is MNHEY and CDR2 SVGEGT. Here the CDR3 reads CASSITGDYGYTF. The CDR3 region has the DNA TGTGCCAGCAGTATTACAGGGGACTATGGCTACACCTTC.

This clone was detected only once. This sequence joins TRBV3-1 (or the pseudogene TRBV3-2) and TRBJ1-1; no firm D call. Trimming stripped 5 bases from V and 4 bases from J, with 8 bases between. Germline-derived CDR1 and CDR2 are LGHDT and YNNKEL (reference sequence). The CDR3 is 12 residues long. The CDR3 is CASSSMSTEAFF. The CDR3 DNA is TGTGCCAGCAGCTCGATGAGCACTGAAGCTTTCTTT.

This clone was picked up one time. This chain links TRBV7-8 with TRBJ2-3; the D is unclear. CDR3 size: 14 residues. The germline V and J ends were trimmed by 5 bases and 1 base, with 10 bases remaining between them. The germline V gene encodes CDR1 SGHVS and CDR2 FQNEAQ. The CDR3 region is CASSPKGRTDTQYF. CDR3 DNA: TGTGCCAGCAGCCCAAAAGGGCGCACAGATACGCAGTATTTT.

The rearrangement uses TRBV25-1 and TRBJ2-5, with D unresolved. This CDR3 spans 13 amino acids. In germline, CDR1 is MGHDK, CDR2 SYGVNS. V was shortened by 4 bases and J by 2 bases, with 8 bases between the two germline ends. The CDR3 DNA reads TGTGCCAGCAGTGGAACGGAGCAAGAGACCCAGTACTTC. Translating gives CASSGTEQETQYF.

The J gene is TRBJ1-1, the V gene TRBV27, with D possibly TRBD1 on 6 matching bases. Trimming removed 5 bases from V and 0 bases from J, with 13 bases in between. CDR3 length: 15 amino acids. Germline CDR1 MNHEY, CDR2 SMNVEV (reference sequence). DNA of the CDR3: TGTGCCAGCAGTGACTACAGGGCAATGAACACTGAAGCTTTCTTT. It codes for CASSDYRAMNTEAFF.

The chain uses TRBV9 and TRBJ1-1; weak D call: TRBD1 (6 bases). The CDR3 is made up of 13 amino acids. Trimming stripped 0 bases from V and 6 bases from J, with 9 bases between. Germline V gene data show CDR1 as SGDLS and CDR2 as YYNGEE. The CDR3 is CASSVGGGPEAFF. In DNA, the CDR3 is TGTGCCAGCAGCGTAGGGGGGGGGCCTGAAGCTTTCTTT. Filled out from reference TRBV9 and TRBJ1-1, the complete variable domain reads DSGVTQTPKHLITATGQRVTLRCSPRSGDLSVYWYQQSLDQGLQFLIQYYNGEERAKGNILERFSAQQFPDLHSELNLSSLELGDSALYFCASSVGGGPEAFFGQGTRLTVV.

The chain employs TRBV24-1 and TRBJ2-6; D perhaps matches TRBD1 (6 bases). Germline CDR1 and CDR2: KGHDR and SFDVKD. Trimming removed 4 bases at V and 3 bases at J, with 12 bases between. The CDR3 contains 16 residues. The CDR3 is CATSEPQGGGANVLTF. The CDR3 coding sequence is TGTGCCACCAGTGAGCCACAGGGCGGTGGGGCCAACGTCCTGACTTTC.

The gene calls are TRBV4-1 and TRBJ2-2; TRBD2 agrees at 10 bases. The CDR3 sequence is 16 residues long. Germline-derived CDR1 and CDR2 are MGHRA and YSYEKL. V gave up 3 bases and J gave up 3 bases; unmatched junction bases: 4. The CDR3 coding sequence is TGCGCCAGCAGCCAGGGACTAGCGAGATACACCGGGGAGCTGTTTTTT. Protein sequence: CASSQGLARYTGELFF.

The chain combines TRBV7-9 with TRBJ2-5; no definite D call. Between the trimmed V and J ends, which lost 1 base and 2 bases, there was a span of 11 bases. Germline CDR1 and CDR2: SEHNR and FQNEAQ (reference sequence). CDR3 length: 15 amino acids. CDR3 nucleotide sequence: TGTGCCAGCAGCTTAGACGGCGGACCGCAAGAGACCCAGTACTTC. This gives the protein CASSLDGGPQETQYF.

This clone was seen only a few times. The rearrangement links TRBV12-3 or TRBV12-4 to TRBJ1-5, with D tentatively TRBD1 (6 bases). V was pared by 6 bases and J by 7 bases, with 13 bases between. The length of the CDR3 is 13 residues. This CDR3 is CASSTGNGQPQHF. The CDR3 DNA is TGTGCCAGCAGCACAGGGAACGGGCAGCCCCAGCATTTT.

The chain uses TRBV5-1 and TRBJ2-2, with 8 bases matching TRBD2. The CDR3 loop spans 16 amino acids. Unmatched junction bases numbered 6, after V lost 4 bases and J lost 1 base. CDR1 is SGHRS and CDR2 is YFSETQ in the germline V gene. The CDR3 DNA reads as TGCGCCAGCAGCGCGGGACTAGTTGGGAACACCGGGGAGCTGTTTTTT. Protein sequence: CASSAGLVGNTGELFF.

Only one count was recorded for this clone. The V gene is TRBV7-9, the J gene TRBJ2-7, with 7 bases lining up with TRBD1. V trimming: 2 bases; J trimming: 0 bases; junction bases outside the gene matches: 4. The CDR3 is 15 amino acids. Germline V gene lookup returns CDR1 SEHNR and CDR2 FQNEAQ (reference sequence). CDR3 DNA: TGTGCCAGCAGCTTACGGACAGGCCTCTCCTACGAGCAGTACTTC. It codes for CASSLRTGLSYEQYF. The complete variable domain, with remaining parts taken from reference TRBV7-9 and TRBJ2-7, reads DTGVSQNPRHKITKRGQNVTFRCDPISEHNRLYWYRQTLGQGPEFLTYFQNEAQLEKSRLLSDRFSAERPKGSFSTLEIQRTEQGDSAMYLCASSLRTGLSYEQYFGPGTRLTVT.

This clone was seen just once. V gene TRBV6-6 combines with J gene TRBJ2-3, with D possibly matching TRBD2 (6 bases). Germline-derived CDR1 and CDR2 are MNHNY and SVGAGI (reference sequence). Deletions cut 2 bases from V and 0 bases from J, with 9 bases between. The CDR3 loop spans 15 amino acids. The CDR3 region has the DNA TGTGCCAGCAGTTACGGCGCGGGGAGCACAGATACGCAGTATTTT. This encodes CASSYGAGSTDTQYF.

The chain combines TRBV7-2 with TRBJ1-4; D perhaps matches TRBD1 (6 bases). The CDR3 runs 15 residues. V dropped 5 bases and J dropped 5 bases, with 15 bases sitting between them. CDR1 and CDR2 (germline): SGHTA, FQGNSA. The CDR3 reads CASSLGDIKNEKLFF. DNA of the CDR3: TGTGCCAGCAGCCTTGGGGACATAAAAAATGAAAAACTGTTTTTT.

In its sample, this clone ranks as medium-sized. The chain couples TRBV7-8 to TRBJ2-7, with 14 positions matching TRBD2. The germline V gene has CDR1 SGHVS and CDR2 FQNEAQ. CDR3 length: 14 amino acids. J was trimmed by 6 bases and V by 4 bases; bases with no gene match: 2. The DNA of the CDR3 is TGTGCCAGCAGCTGGGGACTAGCGGGAGTCGAGCAGTACTTC. Its protein is CASSWGLAGVEQYF.

CDR3: CASRPQGVMNIQYF. In nucleotides, the CDR3 is TGTGCCAGCAGACCTCAGGGCGTCATGAACATTCAGTACTTC. This chain uses TRBV6-5 with TRBJ2-4; weak D call: TRBD1 (5 bases). Trimming took 6 bases from V and 7 from J, leaving 16 bases between them. Germline V gene lookup returns CDR1 MNHEY and CDR2 SVGAGI. The length of the CDR3 is 14 residues.

This chain links TRBV5-4 with TRBJ2-5; 9 bases fit TRBD2. Trimming removed 0 bases from V and 5 bases from J; junction bases left unmatched: 8. Germline CDR1 reads SGHNT; CDR2 reads YYREEE (reference sequence). This CDR3 comprises 16 residues. CDR3 sequence: CASSLVAGGPRETQYF. DNA of the CDR3: TGTGCCAGCAGCTTGGTGGCGGGAGGGCCCCGGGAGACCCAGTACTTC.

This clone appeared a few times. The V gene is TRBV20-1, the J gene TRBJ1-4; D ambiguous. V lost 3 bases to trimming and J lost 8 bases, with 13 bases between them. The CDR3 has 13 residues. CDR1 is DFQATT and CDR2 is SNEGSKA in the germline V gene (reference sequence). The DNA of the CDR3 is TGCAGTGCTAGTGCGGGGTCGGAGGAAAAACTGTTTTTT. Protein product: CSASAGSEEKLFF.

The V and J genes are TRBV18 and TRBJ1-4, with 9 bases matching TRBD1. Germline V gene sequence: CDR1 KGHSH, CDR2 LQKENI. Germline trimming cut 5 bases from V and 5 bases from J; bases unmatched to any gene: 6. The CDR3 is 15 residues long. The CDR3 protein is CASSTQGASNEKLFF. In DNA form, the CDR3 reads TGTGCCAGCTCAACACAGGGGGCGTCGAATGAAAAACTGTTTTTT.